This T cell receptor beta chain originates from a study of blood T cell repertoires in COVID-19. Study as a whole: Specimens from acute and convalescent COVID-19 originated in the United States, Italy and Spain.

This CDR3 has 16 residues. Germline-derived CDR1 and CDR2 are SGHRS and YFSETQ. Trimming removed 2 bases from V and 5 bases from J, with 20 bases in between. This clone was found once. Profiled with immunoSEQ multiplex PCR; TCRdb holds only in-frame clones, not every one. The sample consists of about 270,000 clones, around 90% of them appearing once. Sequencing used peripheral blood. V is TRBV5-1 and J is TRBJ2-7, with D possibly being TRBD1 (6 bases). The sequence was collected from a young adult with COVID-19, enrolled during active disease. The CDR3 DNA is TGCGCCAGCAGCTTTGGCCAGGGGAGTCCTAGCAACGAGCAGTACTTC. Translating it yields CASSFGQGSPSNEQYF.